These 9 T cell receptor beta chains originate from one sample sequenced in a study of PD-L1 blockade in urothelial cancer. Clones were sequenced by immunoSEQ multiplex PCR, and TCRdb holds only the in-frame ones, with some missing. The repertoire holds 35,000 to 50,000 clones, with 88% as singletons. Here the sequenced sample was PBMCs, taken around atezolizumab (anti-PD-L1) treatment. These receptors came from a woman aged 55-69 years with urothelial cancer.

CDR3 nucleotide sequence: TGTGCCAGCAGTGACGAGATCTACGAGCAGTACTTC. The encoded protein is CASSDEIYEQYF. The chain joins TRBV2 to TRBJ2-7; D gene unclear. V lost 3 bases and J lost 3, with 6 bases in between. This CDR3 spans 12 amino acids. The germline CDR1 and CDR2 sequences are SNHLY and FYNNEI.

The gene calls are TRBV11-2 and TRBJ2-7, with 7 bases matching TRBD2. The CDR3 is made up of 14 amino acids. Germline CDR1 and CDR2: SGHAT and FQNNGV. The V gene end was trimmed by 1 base and the J gene end by 4 bases; junction bases not matched to a gene: 4. This chain's CDR3 is CASSLAGGKYEQYF. CDR3 sequence (DNA): TGTGCCAGCAGCTTAGCGGGGGGTAAATACGAGCAGTACTTC.

This chain links TRBV4-3 with TRBJ2-7; 7 positions match TRBD2. Trimming took 0 bases from V and 0 from J; bases not matched to a gene: 8. The CDR3 has 17 residues. Germline V gives CDR1 LGHNA, CDR2 YSLEER. The CDR3 region is CASSQEGGGAVSYEQYF. The CDR3 DNA is TGCGCCAGCAGCCAAGAGGGGGGGGGAGCGGTCTCCTACGAGCAGTACTTC.

This sequence joins TRBV19 and TRBJ2-1; 9 bases map to TRBD2. CDR3 length equals 13 residues. The germline gives CDR1 LNHDA, CDR2 SQIVND (reference sequence). The V gene end was trimmed by 6 bases and the J gene end by 6 bases; junction bases not matched to a gene: 3. The CDR3 DNA reads TGTGCCAGTAGGGGACTAGCTTCCAATGAGCAGTTCTTC. Protein: CASRGLASNEQFF. Looking up the rest from reference TRBV19 and TRBJ2-1 gives the full variable domain: DGGITQSPKYLFRKEGQNVTLSCEQNLNHDAMYWYRQDPGQGLRLIYYSQIVNDFQKGDIAEGYSVSREKKESFPLTVTSAQKNPTAFYLCASRGLASNEQFFGPGTRLTVL.

V gene TRBV7-3 combines with J gene TRBJ1-1, with D maybe TRBD1 (6 bases). CDR3 length: 15 amino acids. Germline CDR1 SGHTA, CDR2 FQGTGA. Trimming stripped 6 bases from V and 0 bases from J, with 14 bases between. The chain's CDR3 is CASRIGGDMNTEAFF. The DNA of the CDR3 is TGTGCCAGCAGAATAGGGGGGGACATGAACACTGAAGCTTTCTTT.

In DNA form, the CDR3 reads TGTGCCAGCAGTGGGAGCGGGACCACAGATACGCAGTATTTT. It translates to CASSGSGTTDTQYF. The chain couples TRBV25-1 to TRBJ2-3, with 7 positions matching TRBD2. The germline CDR1 and CDR2 sequences are MGHDK and SYGVNS. The CDR3 runs 14 residues. V gave up 4 bases and J gave up 2 bases; unmatched junction bases: 3.

V and J are TRBV11-2 and TRBJ2-7; D may be TRBD2 (6 bases). V was clipped by 5 bases and J by 2 bases, with 16 bases between them. The CDR3 runs 15 residues. The germline V gene has CDR1 SGHAT and CDR2 FQNNGV. The CDR3 DNA reads as TGTGCCAGCAGCGGACTCGGGGGACTTCCCTACGAGCAGTACTTC. This sequence encodes CASSGLGGLPYEQYF.

The chain recombines TRBV10-1 with TRBJ2-7, with D uncertain. CDR3 length: 14 residues. Trimming removed 6 bases from V and 8 bases from J, with 20 bases in between. Germline CDR1 WNHNN, CDR2 SYGVQD (reference sequence). Here the CDR3 DNA reads TGCGCCAGCAGCCACATTTTGGAGCCCGTCAAGCAGTACTTC. It specifies CASSHILEPVKQYF.

The genes are TRBV18 and TRBJ1-4; D not resolved. Germline-derived CDR1 and CDR2 are KGHSH and LQKENI. Trimming stripped 0 bases from V and 7 bases from J, with 9 bases between. This CDR3 has 14 residues. The CDR3 loop is CASSPPGRFEKLFF. CDR3 coding DNA: TGTGCCAGCTCACCACCGGGCAGATTTGAAAAACTGTTTTTT. Full variable domain (remainder filled in from reference TRBV18 and TRBJ1-4): NAGVMQNPRHLVRRRGQEARLRCSPMKGHSHVYWYRQLPEEGLKFMVYLQKENIIDESGMPKERFSAEFPKEGPSILRIQQVVRGDSAAYFCASSPPGRFEKLFFGSGTQLSVL.